Sequencing of this T cell receptor (beta chain) was carried out in a study of blood T cell repertoires in COVID-19. Study information: PBMCs, B-cell-depleted T cells, or T cells provided the cDNA or gDNA that made up the material.

Participants had their cohort set by participant-reported clinical history. Recovered status in Cohort 3 required two negative PCRs, clearance, or symptom resolution. The CDR3 runs 14 residues. Germline values: CDR1 SGHNT, CDR2 YENEEA. J lost 5 bases, V lost 5 bases, and 6 bases had no gene match. Authors' analysis steps: The authors estimated nucleated cell counts from reference gene primer amplification. The assay was immunoSEQ multiplex PCR, and TCRdb's table has in-frame clones only and misses some. D and trimming were read from the DNA, whereas the V and J calls and clone size are those reported in that table. Of 150,000 or so clones listed, nearly 80% are singletons.

The gene calls are TRBV11-3 and TRBJ1-2; TRBD1 aligns across 9 bases. The sequence came from a woman aged 45-60 years who had recovered from COVID-19. Sequencing input: PBMCs or T cells enriched from blood (not recorded which). For the CDR3, the DNA is TGTGCCAGCAGCGCGGACAGGGGCATTTATGGCTACACCTTC. Encoded protein: CASSADRGIYGYTF.